The clone carrying this T cell receptor (beta chain) has at least ten counts. Antigen: not known. Amplified TCR beta CDR3 regions came from RNA transcripts. When the TCR CDR3 underwent first-round RT-PCR, the HTBI primer set was used. TCRdb independently ran MiXCR on the multiplex PCR reads; one entry per CDR3 protein. The sample contains about 350,000 distinct CDR3 sequences, over 15% of which appear only once. This entry belongs to a study of T cells in Graves' hyperthyroidism and ophthalmopathy. General study points: Researchers found most expanded thyroid clonotypes above 0.001 in blood as well. Ophthalmopathy prediction by the model preceded onset by a median roughly 6 months.

Graves' hyperthyroidism showing no ophthalmopathy progression within 18 months was considered stable. Germline CDR1 is KGHDR and CDR2 is SFDVKD. CDR3 size: 14 residues. Trimming removed 3 bases from V and 5 bases from J, with 12 bases in between. The chain uses TRBV24-1 and TRBJ2-5; D ambiguous. This receptor was taken from a young woman with Graves' hyperthyroidism. Sequenced sample: blood. CDR3 amino acids: CATSDPSGWETQYF. The CDR3 bases are TGTGCCACCAGTGATCCAAGTGGTTGGGAGACCCAGTACTTC.